This T cell receptor beta chain was found in a study of prognosis after radiotherapy for stage I lung cancer. Across the whole study: At a biologically effective dose of at least 100 Gy and in 3 to 5 fractions, SBRT was the radiotherapy delivered.

Genomic DNA provided the template from which TCR beta CDR3 was amplified by two-round multiplex PCR. Primers specific to each TRBV and TRBJ gene were used in first-round PCR. TCRdb used MiXCR to reprocess the multiplex PCR reads, holding one entry per CDR3 protein. In the table there are 15,000 or so distinct CDR3 sequences, around 40% of which are singletons. This clonotype was detected ten times or more. With V trimmed by 5 bases and J by 0 bases, 5 bases remained unmatched. The CDR3 has 15 amino acids. The germline gives CDR1 SGHRS, CDR2 YFSETQ. The sequence derives from a donor aged 50 or older with non-small cell lung cancer. V usage is TRBV5-1 and J usage is TRBJ2-5; 9 bases fit TRBD1. This material consisted of PBMCs, taken before or after stereotactic body radiation therapy (not recorded which). In DNA, the CDR3 is TGCGCCAGCAGGCCCGGGACAGGGTACCAAGAGACCCAGTACTTC. This encodes CASRPGTGYQETQYF.